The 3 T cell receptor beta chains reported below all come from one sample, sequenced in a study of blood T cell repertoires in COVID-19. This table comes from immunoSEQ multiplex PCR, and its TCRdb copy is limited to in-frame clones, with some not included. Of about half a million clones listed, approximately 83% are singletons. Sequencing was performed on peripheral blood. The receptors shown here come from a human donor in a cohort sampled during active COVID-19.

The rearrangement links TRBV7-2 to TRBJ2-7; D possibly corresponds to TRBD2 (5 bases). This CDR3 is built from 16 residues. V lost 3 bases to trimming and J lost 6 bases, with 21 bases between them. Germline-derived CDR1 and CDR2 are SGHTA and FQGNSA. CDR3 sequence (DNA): TGTGCCAGCAGCTTTGCCTCCGGTAGGAGGTCGCGCGAGCAGTACTTC. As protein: CASSFASGRRSREQYF.

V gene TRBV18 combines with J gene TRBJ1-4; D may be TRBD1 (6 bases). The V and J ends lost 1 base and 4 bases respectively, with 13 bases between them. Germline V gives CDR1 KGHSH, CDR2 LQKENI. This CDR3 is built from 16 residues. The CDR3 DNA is TGTGCCAGCTCACCACGGCCGACAGGCGTTAATGAAAAACTGTTTTTT. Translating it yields CASSPRPTGVNEKLFF. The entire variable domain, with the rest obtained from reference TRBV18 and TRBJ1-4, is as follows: NAGVMQNPRHLVRRRGQEARLRCSPMKGHSHVYWYRQLPEEGLKFMVYLQKENIIDESGMPKERFSAEFPKEGPSILRIQQVVRGDSAAYFCASSPRPTGVNEKLFFGSGTQLSVL.

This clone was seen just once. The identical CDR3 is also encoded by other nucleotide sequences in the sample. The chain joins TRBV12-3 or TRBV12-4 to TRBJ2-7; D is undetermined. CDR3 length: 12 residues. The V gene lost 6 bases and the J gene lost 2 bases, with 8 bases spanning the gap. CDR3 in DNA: TGTGCCAGCAGCCGTCTTACCTACGAGCAGTACTTC. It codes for CASSRLTYEQYF.